The 22 T cell receptor beta chains presented below share a single source sample, sequenced in a study of T cell responses to AZD1222 COVID-19 vaccine. TCRdb keeps only in-frame clones here, not all; method: immunoSEQ multiplex PCR. Of around 100,000 clones listed, around 91% are singletons. Sample: peripheral blood, taken on day 0 of AZD1222 vaccination. The receptor source for this set is an adult in good health.

J is TRBJ1-5 and V is TRBV28; the D is unclear. In germline, CDR1 is MDHEN, CDR2 SYDVKM. Between the trimmed V and J ends, which lost 7 bases and 5 bases, there was a span of 6 bases. This CDR3 is built from 11 residues. CDR3 nucleotides: TGTGCCAGCACCTCACATCAGCCCCAGCATTTT. It is translated as CASTSHQPQHF.

The CDR3 nucleotides are TGTGCCAGCAGCCAAGATGGGCCAGCCTCCTACAATGAGCAGTTCTTC. Residues: CASSQDGPASYNEQFF. The V and J genes are TRBV4-2 and TRBJ2-1; no firm D call. Germline V gives CDR1 LGHNA, CDR2 YNFKEQ. V was trimmed by 0 bases and J by 0 bases, leaving 9 bases between them. The CDR3 is 16 amino acids.

In this sample, this clone turned up once. The rearrangement uses TRBV2 and TRBJ2-5; 13 bases are a match to TRBD2. Germline V gene sequence: CDR1 SNHLY, CDR2 FYNNEI. There are 15 residues in the CDR3. Germline trimming cut 7 bases from V and 5 bases from J; bases unmatched to any gene: 7. The CDR3 DNA follows: TGTGCCAGCAAAGAACTAGCGGGGGGGCCCGAGACCCAGTACTTC. Amino acid sequence: CASKELAGGPETQYF.

The rearrangement links TRBV7-6 to TRBJ2-1, with D tentatively TRBD2 (6 bases). Germline lookup yields CDR1 SGHVS and CDR2 FNYEAQ. Deletions cut 1 base from V and 5 bases from J, with 24 bases between. The CDR3 is 19 residues long. CDR3 amino acids: CASSLVSVGLARSDNEQFF. DNA of the CDR3: TGTGCCAGCAGCTTAGTTAGCGTGGGGCTAGCGCGTTCCGACAATGAGCAGTTCTTC.

V and J are TRBV2 and TRBJ1-4; possible D gene TRBD1, 6 bases. Per the germline V gene, CDR1 is SNHLY and CDR2 is FYNNEI. This CDR3 region has 14 residues. Trimming removed 5 bases at V and 6 bases at J, with 13 bases between. The CDR3 loop reads CASSSGTTYEKLFF. CDR3 DNA: TGTGCCAGCAGTTCCGGGACAACCTATGAAAAACTGTTTTTT.

The V gene is TRBV9, the J gene TRBJ1-2; a possible D gene is TRBD1 (5 bases). Germline loops: CDR1 SGDLS, CDR2 YYNGEE. V was cut by 5 bases and J by 4 bases, with 12 bases left in between. CDR3 length: 13 residues. The CDR3 nucleotides are TGTGCCAGCAGTGATAGAAGGGGCTATGGCTACACCTTC. Translation: CASSDRRGYGYTF.

V usage is TRBV29-1 and J usage is TRBJ1-2; D perhaps matches TRBD1 (6 bases). This CDR3 contains 13 residues. Looked up from germline, CDR1 is SQVTM and CDR2 is ANQGSEA. V gave up 6 bases and J gave up 3 bases, with 14 bases separating them. The CDR3 reads CSVDSPSDYGYTF. The CDR3 DNA follows: TGCAGCGTGGACAGCCCAAGCGACTATGGCTACACCTTC.

J is TRBJ2-2 and V is TRBV6-6, with TRBD1 identical over 7 bases. CDR3 length: 14 amino acids. Germline lookup yields CDR1 MNHNY and CDR2 SVGAGI (reference sequence). With 6 bases clipped from V and 6 bases from J, the junction kept 7 bases outside the gene matches. The CDR3 DNA reads as TGTGCCAGCAGCCCACAGGGGACCGCCGGGGAGCTGTTTTTT. Its protein product is CASSPQGTAGELFF.

The genes are TRBV9 and TRBJ1-1, with D uncertain. Germline values: CDR1 SGDLS, CDR2 YYNGEE. The CDR3 has 16 amino acids. Trimming pared 0 bases from V and 3 bases from J, leaving 15 bases between. This chain's CDR3 is CASSVEPSPRYTEAFF. DNA for the CDR3: TGTGCCAGCAGCGTAGAGCCATCCCCGCGATACACTGAAGCTTTCTTT.

Only a few counts were recorded for this clone. The chain employs TRBV11-1 and TRBJ2-5; TRBD2 matches 8 bases. The length of the CDR3 is 16 residues. J was trimmed by 0 bases and V by 2 bases; bases with no gene match: 5. The V gene's germline CDR1 is SGHAT and CDR2 FQDESV (reference sequence). The chain's CDR3 is CASSLRAGANQETQYF. The DNA for the CDR3 is TGTGCCAGCAGCTTAAGAGCGGGGGCCAACCAAGAGACCCAGTACTTC.

This clone was seen only a few times. This chain uses TRBV18 with TRBJ2-7; D is possibly TRBD1 (5 bases). The V end lost 3 bases, the J end lost 3 bases, and 9 bases lay between the germline ends. The V gene's germline CDR1 is KGHSH and CDR2 LQKENI. The CDR3 runs 13 residues. CDR3 bases: TGTGCCAGCTCACCCCAGGGTGACTACGAGCAGTACTTC. Its translation: CASSPQGDYEQYF.

The chain has TRBV10-2 and TRBJ1-1; D is undetermined. Germline CDR1 reads WSHSY; CDR2 reads SAAADI. The CDR3 is made up of 14 amino acids. The V and J ends lost 0 bases and 1 base respectively, with 6 bases between them. CDR3 amino acids: CASSESAGNTEAFF. The CDR3 DNA follows: TGCGCCAGCAGTGAGTCGGCTGGGAACACTGAAGCTTTCTTT.

The V gene is TRBV28, the J gene TRBJ2-7; 10 bases agree with TRBD1. Germline V gene data show CDR1 as MDHEN and CDR2 as SYDVKM. The J segment lost 4 bases and the V segment lost 3 bases, leaving 12 bases of the junction unmatched. The CDR3 totals 17 residues. The CDR3 DNA reads as TGTGCCAGCAGTTTCAGACCCGGGACAGGGGACCCATACGAGCAGTACTTC. Its protein product is CASSFRPGTGDPYEQYF.

The rearrangement uses TRBV6-2 or TRBV6-3 and TRBJ2-7, with D unclear. V lost 2 bases, J lost 3 bases, and 11 bases lay in between. The CDR3 runs to 14 residues. The germline V gene encodes CDR1 MNHEY and CDR2 SVGEGT. The CDR3 region is CASSYGQVRYEQYF. The CDR3 DNA sequence: TGTGCCAGCAGTTACGGGCAGGTCCGCTACGAGCAGTACTTC.

V is TRBV6-5 and J is TRBJ2-7; 11 bases map to TRBD2. V lost 6 bases to trimming and J lost 3 bases; unmatched junction nucleotides: 7. CDR3 size: 15 residues. CDR1 MNHEY and CDR2 SVGAGI come from the germline V gene. CDR3 protein: CASRRLAGGLYEQYF. CDR3 in DNA: TGTGCCAGCAGGCGGCTAGCGGGGGGACTCTACGAGCAGTACTTC.

This clone occurred once. The chain is built from TRBV4-1 and TRBJ2-5; D might be TRBD2 (6 bases). This CDR3 has 16 residues. V was trimmed by 6 bases and J by 2 bases, leaving 19 bases between them. Germline CDR1 reads MGHRA; CDR2 reads YSYEKL. The CDR3 loop is CASREGPTSSQETQYF. CDR3 in DNA: TGCGCCAGCAGGGAGGGACCTACATCTTCACAAGAGACCCAGTACTTC.

The CDR3 region is CASSRFGGAGNSPLHF. CDR3 DNA: TGTGCCAGCAGCCGGTTTGGCGGGGCCGGGAATTCACCCCTCCACTTT. This chain links TRBV28 with TRBJ1-6; weak D call: TRBD1 (5 bases). The V end lost 6 bases, the J end lost 7 bases, and 19 bases lay between the germline ends. The CDR3 runs to 16 residues. The V gene's germline CDR1 is MDHEN and CDR2 SYDVKM.

The V gene is TRBV6-2 or TRBV6-3, the J gene TRBJ2-1; 9 bases fit TRBD2. The CDR3 consists of 17 residues. V shed 5 bases and J 3 bases; nucleotides not matched to a gene: 11. Germline assignment: CDR1 MNHEY and CDR2 SVGEGT. The CDR3 is CASSRAPSGGIYNEQFF. DNA of the CDR3: TGTGCCAGCAGTAGAGCCCCAAGCGGGGGGATCTACAATGAGCAGTTCTTC.

This chain links TRBV2 with TRBJ1-5; D gene ambiguous. CDR1 and CDR2 from the germline V gene are SNHLY and FYNNEI. V was cut by 7 bases and J by 0 bases, with 13 bases left in between. The CDR3 contains 15 residues. The chain's CDR3 is CASTPRFSSNQPQHF. The CDR3 nucleotides are TGTGCCAGCACCCCACGGTTCAGTAGCAATCAGCCCCAGCATTTT. Full variable domain (rest looked up from reference TRBV2 and TRBJ1-5): EPEVTQTPSHQVTQMGQEVILRCVPISNHLYFYWYRQILGQKVEFLVSFYNNEISEKSEIFDDQFSVERPDGSNFTLKIRSTKLEDSAMYFCASTPRFSSNQPQHFGDGTRLSIL.

CDR3 amino acids: CASNFPGYEQYF. DNA for the CDR3: TGTGCCAGCAACTTCCCAGGGTACGAGCAGTACTTC. The rearrangement joins TRBV28 to TRBJ2-7, with D maybe TRBD1 (5 bases). V was pared by 7 bases and J by 4 bases, with 11 bases between. This CDR3 spans 12 amino acids. The germline CDR1 and CDR2 sequences are MDHEN and SYDVKM.

V gene TRBV27 combines with J gene TRBJ1-2; possible D gene TRBD1, 5 bases. With 4 bases removed from V and 7 bases from J, the gap between germline ends came to 16 bases. The CDR3 is 14 amino acids. Germline V gives CDR1 MNHEY, CDR2 SMNVEV (reference sequence). CDR3 sequence (DNA): TGTGCCAGCAGTTCCTCCAGGGAGCAAGGTGGCTACACCTTC. Amino acids: CASSSSREQGGYTF.

The chain recombines TRBV7-6 with TRBJ2-1, with D possibly TRBD2 on 5 matching bases. Looked up from germline, CDR1 is SGHVS and CDR2 is FNYEAQ. V lost 4 bases and J 7 bases, leaving 17 bases between the germline ends. The CDR3 is made up of 15 amino acids. The CDR3 is CASSSFPTTGNEQFF. As DNA, the CDR3 is TGTGCCAGCAGCTCCTTCCCCACCACGGGGAATGAGCAGTTCTTC.